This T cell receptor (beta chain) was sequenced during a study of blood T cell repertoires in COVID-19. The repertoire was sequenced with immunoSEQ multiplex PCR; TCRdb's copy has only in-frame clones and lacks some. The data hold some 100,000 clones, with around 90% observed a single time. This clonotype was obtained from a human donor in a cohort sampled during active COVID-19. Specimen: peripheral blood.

The CDR3 nucleotides are TGTGCCAGCAGTTTTGGGCAGAACGGTGAAAAACTGTTTTTT. This codes for CASSFGQNGEKLFF. V gene TRBV6-5 combines with J gene TRBJ1-4; no reliable D call. The V end lost 4 bases, the J end lost 7 bases, and 13 bases lay between the germline ends. This CDR3 has 14 amino acids. Germline CDR1 reads MNHEY; CDR2 reads SVGAGI.